This entry concerns a single T cell receptor (beta chain). As yet, its antigen is unknown. The sample comes from a study of cytomegalovirus exposure and HLA in healthy donors. Findings of the study overall: There were 150 to 200 TCR beta chains listed as cytomegalovirus-associated. Later, an analysis showed that TCR beta chains associated with HLA were more clonally expanded than others that were equally common.

PCR amplification relied on 60 Vbeta primers (plus 13 Jbeta primers). Sequenced by immunoSEQ multiplex PCR; TCRdb stores in-frame clones only, minus some. The sample includes more than 100,000 clones, about 83% of them seen just once. Germline V gives CDR1 MNHEY, CDR2 SVGAGI. The CDR3 has 13 residues. J lost 3 bases, V lost 5 bases, and 4 bases had no gene match. Material: PBMCs. The sequence derives from a woman aged 30 to 39 in good health and CMV-seronegative. V gene TRBV6-5 combines with J gene TRBJ2-7, with 7 bases aligning to TRBD1. CDR3 sequence reads: CASSLRDSYEQYF. The DNA of the CDR3 is TGTGCCAGCAGTCTCCGGGACAGCTACGAGCAGTACTTC.